The rows below give T cell receptor beta chains drawn from one sample of a study of regulatory T cells in long-lasting Graves disease. MiXCR, run by TCRdb on the multiplex PCR reads, gives a single entry per CDR3 protein. The sample has 360,000 or so distinct CDR3 sequences; 15% to 20% are singletons. These records were also assigned to another study, of T cells in Graves' hyperthyroidism and ophthalmopathy.

The sample in question was peripheral blood mononuclear cells (PBMCs), obtained at new diagnosis, from a patient treated with antithyroid drugs. The receptors originated from a young woman with Graves disease. CDR3s include the opening cysteine and the closing phenylalanine or tryptophan. The D gene is left open where the match is weak. Only some rows state a clone size, as once, few, many or a class for expanded clones.

CASILERDRVYGYTF	TGTGCCAGCATCCTAGAACGGGACAGGGTCTATGGCTACACCTTC	TRBV6-2/TRBV6-3	15	TRBD1	TRBJ1-2	many
CASSFPPAGGDGEQYF	TGCGCCAGCAGCTTCCCCCCCGCCGGGGGGGACGGCGAGCAGTACTTC	TRBV5-1	16	TRBD2	TRBJ2-7	many
CASSLGNRESVF	TGTGCCAGCAGCTTAGGCAACCGGGAATCTGTCTTC	TRBV13	12	NA	TRBJ2-7	many
CASIRTGNEKLFF	TGTGCCAGCATAAGGACAGGGAACGAAAAACTGTTTTTT	TRBV6-1	13	TRBD1	TRBJ1-4	few
CSVAPRTAGGEQYF	TGCAGCGTTGCTCCGCGGACTGCCGGAGGCGAGCAGTACTTC	TRBV29-1	14	NA	TRBJ2-7	many
CASSQDRGLGNQPQHF	TGTGCCAGCAGCCAAGACAGGGGGCTCGGCAATCAGCCCCAGCATTTT	TRBV12-3/TRBV12-4	16	TRBD1	TRBJ1-5	many
CASSLVGFRRQRQIYNEQFF	TGTGCCAGCAGCTTAGTAGGGTTCCGGAGACAGCGACAAATATACAATGAGCAGTTCTTC	TRBV7-9	20	NA	TRBJ2-1	NA
CASSWRTGSDEQYF	TGCGCCAGCAGCTGGAGGACAGGGTCTGACGAGCAGTACTTC	TRBV5-1	14	TRBD1	TRBJ2-7	many
CASSLALAASIPYEQYF	TGTGCCAGCAGCTTGGCCCTAGCGGCATCCATCCCCTACGAGCAGTACTTC	TRBV5-1	17	TRBD2	TRBJ2-7	many
CASSERGAGELFF	TGTGCCAGCAGTGAACGGGGGGCCGGGGAGCTGTTTTTT	TRBV6-1	13	TRBD2	TRBJ2-2	NA
CSATSGGHVGDTQYF	TGCAGTGCGACTAGCGGGGGCCACGTGGGAGATACGCAGTATTTT	TRBV20-1	15	TRBD2	TRBJ2-3	many
CASQGVVTKETQYF	TGTGCCAGCCAGGGTGTGGTGACCAAAGAGACCCAGTACTTC	TRBV6-1	14	NA	TRBJ2-5	many
CASSSEETGRLYF	TGCGCCAGCAGCTCGGAGGAAACAGGAAGGTTGTACTTC	TRBV5-1	13	NA	TRBJ2-7	many
CASRDSGLTYEQYF	TGTGCCAGCAGGGATAGCGGGCTAACCTACGAGCAGTACTTC	TRBV27	14	TRBD2	TRBJ2-7	many
CASSPMWLGETGELFF	TGCGCCAGCAGCCCGATGTGGCTGGGGGAGACCGGGGAGCTGTTTTTT	TRBV10-1	16	NA	TRBJ2-2	few
CASSVDPGQLVYEQYF	TGTGCCAGCAGCGTCGACCCAGGACAGCTAGTCTACGAGCAGTACTTC	TRBV9	16	NA	TRBJ2-7	few
CSVVPVSTDTQYF	TGCAGCGTTGTACCGGTGAGCACAGATACGCAGTATTTT	TRBV29-1	13	NA	TRBJ2-3	many
CASSLSGGSGGEQYF	TGTGCCAGCAGTTTATCTGGAGGCTCAGGAGGGGAGCAGTACTTC	TRBV27	15	NA	TRBJ2-7	many
CASSWVAGSREQFF	TGTGCCAGCAGTTGGGTAGCGGGATCGCGTGAGCAGTTCTTC	TRBV28	14	TRBD2	TRBJ2-1	many
CASSLAASNQPQHF	TGTGCCAGCAGCTTAGCAGCGAGCAATCAGCCCCAGCATTTT	TRBV7-8	14	NA	TRBJ1-5	many
CASSPQNRNTEAFF	TGTGCCAGCTCACCACAAAACAGGAACACTGAAGCTTTCTTT	TRBV18	14	NA	TRBJ1-1	many
CASSEYNRGTYEQYF	TGCGCCAGCAGTGAATATAACAGGGGCACCTACGAGCAGTACTTC	TRBV10-2	15	TRBD1	TRBJ2-7	many
CASSRPPTGGEKLFF	TGTGCCAGCAGTAGACCCCCGACAGGGGGAGAAAAACTGTTTTTT	TRBV6-1	15	TRBD1	TRBJ1-4	NA
CASNPGGGWADTQYF	TGTGCCAGCAACCCGGGCGGGGGGTGGGCAGATACGCAGTATTTT	TRBV11-2	15	TRBD2	TRBJ2-3	many
CASSRQETQYF	TGTGCCAGCAGCCGCCAAGAGACCCAGTACTTC	TRBV3-1	11	NA	TRBJ2-5	many
CASRALTAAGANVLTF	TGTGCCAGCAGGGCTCTCACGGCTGCCGGGGCCAACGTCCTGACTTTC	TRBV27	16	NA	TRBJ2-6	NA
CASSLGQAAYEQYF	TGCGCCAGCAGCTTGGGACAGGCAGCCTACGAGCAGTACTTC	TRBV5-1	14	NA	TRBJ2-7	NA
CAIRQGGGANVLTF	TGTGCCATCAGACAGGGGGGTGGGGCCAACGTCCTGACTTTC	TRBV10-3	14	TRBD1	TRBJ2-6	few
CASSLELQGWNTGEPFF	TGTGCCAGCAGCTTGGAACTTCAAGGCTGGAACACCGGGGAGCCGTTTTTT	TRBV5-5	17	NA	TRBJ2-2	NA
CASSSEERETQYF	TGTGCCAGCAGCTCGGAAGAGAGGGAGACCCAGTACTTC	TRBV3-1	13	NA	TRBJ2-5	many
CASSLYGTANEKLFF	TGCGCCAGCAGCTTGTATGGGACAGCTAATGAAAAACTGTTTTTT	TRBV5-1	15	TRBD1	TRBJ1-4	many
CSASLSGAYEQYF	TGCAGTGCTAGCCTTTCAGGGGCCTACGAGCAGTACTTC	TRBV20-1	13	NA	TRBJ2-7	NA
CASTGGNSPLHF	TGTGCCAGCACAGGGGGAAATTCACCCCTCCACTTT	TRBV2	12	TRBD1	TRBJ1-6	NA
CASSLGLGRFSDTQYF	TGTGCCAGCTCACTCGGACTTGGGAGGTTTTCAGATACGCAGTATTTT	TRBV18	16	NA	TRBJ2-3	many
CASSHLAGTTGEQYF	TGTGCCAGCAGCCACCTAGCGGGGACTACCGGAGAGCAGTACTTC	TRBV3-1	15	TRBD2	TRBJ2-7	many